The 14 T cell receptor beta chains presented below share a single source sample, sequenced in a study of T cells expressing NK-cell markers. TCRdb reprocessed the 5' RACE reads; each CDR3 protein has one entry and no DNA is given. The listing contains about half a million distinct CDR3 sequences. The sample taken for sequencing was blood T cells: a sorted CD56 or NKG2C T cell subset, CD4+ or CD8+ T cells, or bulk PBMC T cells (not recorded which). All receptors come from a woman aged 50 to 60 in good health.

This sequence joins TRBV4-2 and TRBJ2-7; TCRdb's D call, TRBD2, is unchecked because there is no DNA. The CDR3 has 13 residues. Germline values: CDR1 LGHNA, CDR2 YNFKEQ. CDR3 sequence reads: CASRGEVSYEQYF.

The CDR3 sequence is CASSLARTFGEQYF. V is TRBV5-5 and J is TRBJ2-7; TCRdb outputs TRBD1, but without DNA this stays unchecked. The CDR3 has 14 amino acids. Germline CDR1 SGHKS, CDR2 YYEKEE (reference sequence).

This chain connects TRBV4-1 to TRBJ1-1; TCRdb selects TRBD1, and the lack of DNA leaves this call unchecked. Germline values: CDR1 MGHRA, CDR2 YSYEKL. There are 14 residues in the CDR3. The CDR3 sequence: CASSQPPQGAEAFF.

The V gene is TRBV24-1, the J gene TRBJ2-3; lacking DNA, the TRBD1 call made by TCRdb goes unchecked. Per the germline V gene, CDR1 is KGHDR and CDR2 is SFDVKD. The CDR3 extends over 13 amino acids. The CDR3 reads CATRGAFTDTQYF.

The genes are TRBV4-1 and TRBJ2-1. Per germline, CDR1 MGHRA and CDR2 YSYEKL. The CDR3 contains 16 residues. The CDR3 sequence is CASSQDIANSYNEQFF.

CDR3 residues: CASNLTPYTDTQYF. The chain combines TRBV5-1 with TRBJ2-3; TCRdb indicates TRBD1, and absent DNA this call remains unverified. This CDR3 comprises 14 residues. In germline, CDR1 is SGHRS, CDR2 YFSETQ.

The chain couples TRBV6-2 or TRBV6-3 to TRBJ2-7; TCRdb outputs TRBD2, but without DNA this stays unchecked. CDR3 size: 15 residues. Germline values: CDR1 MNHEY, CDR2 SVGEGT. CDR3: CASRPAAGGPYEQYF.

The chain is built from TRBV27 and TRBJ2-7; lacking DNA, the TRBD1 call made by TCRdb goes unchecked. The CDR3 totals 15 residues. Looked up from germline, CDR1 is MNHEY and CDR2 is SMNVEV (reference sequence). The chain's CDR3 is CASSLQPGQGGEQYF.

The rearrangement joins TRBV11-2 to TRBJ1-5. This CDR3 region has 13 residues. The germline CDR1 and CDR2 sequences are SGHAT and FQNNGV. This chain's CDR3 is CASSLSRNQPQHF.

This chain joins TRBV5-1 and TRBJ1-4. The V gene's germline CDR1 is SGHRS and CDR2 YFSETQ. The CDR3 has 16 residues. The CDR3 loop is CASSSEVGATNEKLFF.

The chain is built from TRBV11-2 and TRBJ1-1; the D call of TRBD1 rests on TCRdb alone, since no DNA is present to check it. CDR1 is SGHAT, CDR2 FQNNGV, per germline. The CDR3 loop spans 14 amino acids. This CDR3 reads CASSPGQGITEAFF. Together with reference TRBV11-2 and TRBJ1-1, the CDR3 gives the full variable domain: EAGVAQSPRYKIIEKRQSVAFWCNPISGHATLYWYQQILGQGPKLLIQFQNNGVVDDSQLPKDRFSAERLKGVDSTLKIQPAKLEDSAVYLCASSPGQGITEAFFGQGTRLTVV.

The rearrangement joins TRBV12-3 or TRBV12-4 to TRBJ2-1. The CDR3 spans 13 residues. CDR3 in amino acids: CASSFLAVHEQFF.

The chain recombines TRBV3-1 with TRBJ2-3; TCRdb picks TRBD1, but there is no DNA to check that call. The CDR3 loop spans 16 amino acids. Germline V gene lookup returns CDR1 LGHDT and CDR2 YNNKEL (reference sequence). The CDR3 loop is CASSGGPGQGGDTQYF.

The chain combines TRBV9 with TRBJ2-1. The CDR3 runs to 16 residues. CDR1 and CDR2 from the germline V gene are SGDLS and YYNGEE. CDR3: CASSVASAPSYNEQFF.